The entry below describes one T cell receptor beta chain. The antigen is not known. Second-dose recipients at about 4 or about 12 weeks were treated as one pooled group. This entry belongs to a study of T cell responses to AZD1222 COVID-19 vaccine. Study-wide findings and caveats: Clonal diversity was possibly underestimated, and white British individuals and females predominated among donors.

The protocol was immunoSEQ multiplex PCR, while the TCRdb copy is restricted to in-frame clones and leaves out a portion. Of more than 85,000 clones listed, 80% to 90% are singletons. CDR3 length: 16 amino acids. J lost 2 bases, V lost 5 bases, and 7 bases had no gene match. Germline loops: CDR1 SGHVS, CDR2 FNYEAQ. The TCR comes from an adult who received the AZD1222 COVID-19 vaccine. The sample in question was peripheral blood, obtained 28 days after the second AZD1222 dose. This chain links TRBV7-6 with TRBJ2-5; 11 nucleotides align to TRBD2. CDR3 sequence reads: CASSPASGGSQETQYF. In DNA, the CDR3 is TGTGCCAGCAGCCCTGCTAGCGGGGGGTCACAAGAGACCCAGTACTTC. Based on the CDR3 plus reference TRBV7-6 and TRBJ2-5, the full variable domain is GAGVSQSPRYKVTKRGQDVALRCDPISGHVSLYWYRQALGQGPEFLTYFNYEAQQDKSGLPNDRFSAERPEGSISTLTIQRTEQRDSAMYRCASSPASGGSQETQYFGPGTRLLVL.